Detailed here is one T cell receptor (beta chain). Per the study methods: Reference gene primer amplification gave nucleated cell count estimates. Profiled with immunoSEQ multiplex PCR; TCRdb holds only in-frame clones, not every one. V, J and clone size reflect that table, while D and trimming were determined from the DNA. Of about 86,000 clones in the sample, 70% to 90% were seen once. CDR1 SGHVS and CDR2 FQNEAQ come from the germline V gene. Trimming took 2 bases from V and 6 from J, leaving 19 bases between them. The CDR3 spans 16 residues. This sample is part of a study of blood T cell repertoires in COVID-19. Turning to the study itself: Acute-phase and convalescent COVID-19 samples originated in the United States, Italy and Spain. T cells, B-cell-depleted T cells, or PBMCs provided the cDNA or gDNA that served as material.

The sequence derives from a man aged 45-60 years with acute or convalescent COVID-19. The V gene is TRBV7-8, the J gene TRBJ1-1; D might be TRBD1 (5 bases). Material: peripheral blood. CDR3 residues: CASSLRGLSGGPEAFF. CDR3 nucleotides: TGTGCCAGCAGCTTAAGGGGACTATCGGGGGGACCTGAAGCTTTCTTT.